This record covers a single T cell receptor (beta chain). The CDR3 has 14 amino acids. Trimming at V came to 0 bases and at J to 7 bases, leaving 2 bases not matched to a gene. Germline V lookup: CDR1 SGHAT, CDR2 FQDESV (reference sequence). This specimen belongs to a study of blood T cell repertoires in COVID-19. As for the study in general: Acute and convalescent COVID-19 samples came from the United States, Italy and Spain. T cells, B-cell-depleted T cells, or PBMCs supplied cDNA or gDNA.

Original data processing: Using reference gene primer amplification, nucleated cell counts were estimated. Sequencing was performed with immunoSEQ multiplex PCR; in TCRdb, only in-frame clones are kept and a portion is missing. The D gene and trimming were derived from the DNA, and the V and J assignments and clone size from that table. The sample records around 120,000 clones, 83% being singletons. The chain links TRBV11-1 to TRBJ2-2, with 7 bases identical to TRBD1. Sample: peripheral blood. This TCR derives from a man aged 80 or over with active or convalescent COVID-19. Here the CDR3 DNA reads TGTGCCAGCAGCTTAGCGCAGGGGGACGGGGAGCTGTTTTTT. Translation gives CASSLAQGDGELFF.